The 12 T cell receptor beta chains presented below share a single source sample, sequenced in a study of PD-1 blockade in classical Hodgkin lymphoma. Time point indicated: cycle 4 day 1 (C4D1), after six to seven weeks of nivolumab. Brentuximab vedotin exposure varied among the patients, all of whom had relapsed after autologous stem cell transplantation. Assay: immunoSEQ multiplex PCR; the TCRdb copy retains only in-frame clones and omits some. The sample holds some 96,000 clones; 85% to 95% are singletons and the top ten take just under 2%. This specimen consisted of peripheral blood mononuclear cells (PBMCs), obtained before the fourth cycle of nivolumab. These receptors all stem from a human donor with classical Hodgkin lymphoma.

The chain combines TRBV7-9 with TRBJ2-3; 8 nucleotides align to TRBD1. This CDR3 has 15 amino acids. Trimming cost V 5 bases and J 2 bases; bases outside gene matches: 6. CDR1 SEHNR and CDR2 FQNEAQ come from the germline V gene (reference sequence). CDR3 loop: CASSRQGPTTDTQYF. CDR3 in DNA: TGTGCCAGCAGCCGACAGGGGCCCACCACAGATACGCAGTATTTT. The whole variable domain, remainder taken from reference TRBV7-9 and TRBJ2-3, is DTGVSQNPRHKITKRGQNVTFRCDPISEHNRLYWYRQTLGQGPEFLTYFQNEAQLEKSRLLSDRFSAERPKGSFSTLEIQRTEQGDSAMYLCASSRQGPTTDTQYFGPGTRLTVL.

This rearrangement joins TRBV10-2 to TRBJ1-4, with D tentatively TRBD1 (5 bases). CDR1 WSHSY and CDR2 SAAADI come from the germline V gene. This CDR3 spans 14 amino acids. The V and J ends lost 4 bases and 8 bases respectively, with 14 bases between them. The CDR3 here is CASSAGQRREKLFF. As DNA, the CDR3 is TGCGCCAGCAGTGCAGGGCAAAGGAGAGAAAAACTGTTTTTT.

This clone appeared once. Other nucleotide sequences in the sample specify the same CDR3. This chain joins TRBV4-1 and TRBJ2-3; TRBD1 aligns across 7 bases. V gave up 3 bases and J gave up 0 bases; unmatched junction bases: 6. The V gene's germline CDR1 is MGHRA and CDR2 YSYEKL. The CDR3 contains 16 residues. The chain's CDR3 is CASSHRQGRSTDTQYF. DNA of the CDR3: TGCGCCAGCAGCCACAGACAGGGCCGTAGCACAGATACGCAGTATTTT.

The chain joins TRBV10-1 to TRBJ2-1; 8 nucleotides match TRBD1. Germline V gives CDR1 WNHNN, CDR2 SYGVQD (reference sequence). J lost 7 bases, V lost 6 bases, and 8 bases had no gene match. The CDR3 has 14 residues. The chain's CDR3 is CASSRTGLGNEQFF. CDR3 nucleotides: TGCGCCAGCAGCAGGACAGGGTTGGGGAATGAGCAGTTCTTC.

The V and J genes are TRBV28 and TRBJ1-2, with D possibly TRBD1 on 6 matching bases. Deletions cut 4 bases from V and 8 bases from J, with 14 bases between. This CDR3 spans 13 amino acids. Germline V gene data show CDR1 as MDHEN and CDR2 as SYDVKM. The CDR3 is CASSSRGVIGYTF. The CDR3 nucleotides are TGTGCCAGCAGTTCCAGGGGCGTCATAGGCTACACCTTC.

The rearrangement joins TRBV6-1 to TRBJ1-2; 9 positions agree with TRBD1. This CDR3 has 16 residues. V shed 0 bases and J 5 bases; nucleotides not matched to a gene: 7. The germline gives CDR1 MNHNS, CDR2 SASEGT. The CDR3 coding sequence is TGTGCCAGCAGTGAAGCGCTGGGACAGGGTTGGTATGGCTACACCTTC. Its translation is CASSEALGQGWYGYTF.

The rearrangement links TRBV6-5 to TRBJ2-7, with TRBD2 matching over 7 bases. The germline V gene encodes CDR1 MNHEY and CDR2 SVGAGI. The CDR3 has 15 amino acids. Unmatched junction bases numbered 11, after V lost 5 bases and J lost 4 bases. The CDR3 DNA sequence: TGTGCCAGCAGTGGACGACTAGCAGGAGGGTACGAGCAGTACTTC. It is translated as CASSGRLAGGYEQYF.

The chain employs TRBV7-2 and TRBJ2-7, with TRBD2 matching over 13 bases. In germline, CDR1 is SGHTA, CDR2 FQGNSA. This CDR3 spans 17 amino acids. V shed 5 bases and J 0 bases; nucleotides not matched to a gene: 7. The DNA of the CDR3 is TGTGCCAGCAGCACCATACTAGCGGGAGGGTACTCCTACGAGCAGTACTTC. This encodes CASSTILAGGYSYEQYF.

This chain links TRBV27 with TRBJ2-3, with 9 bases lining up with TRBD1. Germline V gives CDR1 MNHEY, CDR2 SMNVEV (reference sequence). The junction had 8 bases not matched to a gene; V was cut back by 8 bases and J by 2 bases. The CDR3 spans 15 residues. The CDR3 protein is CASFGTGRYTDTQYF. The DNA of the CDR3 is TGTGCCAGCTTCGGGACAGGGAGATACACAGATACGCAGTATTTT.

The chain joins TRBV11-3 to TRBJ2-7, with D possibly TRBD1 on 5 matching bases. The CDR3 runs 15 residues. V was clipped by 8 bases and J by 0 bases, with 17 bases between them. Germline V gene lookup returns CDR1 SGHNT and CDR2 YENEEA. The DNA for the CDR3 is TGTGCCAGCGCCCCGAGTCCAGGGCCCTCCTACGAGCAGTACTTC. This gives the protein CASAPSPGPSYEQYF.

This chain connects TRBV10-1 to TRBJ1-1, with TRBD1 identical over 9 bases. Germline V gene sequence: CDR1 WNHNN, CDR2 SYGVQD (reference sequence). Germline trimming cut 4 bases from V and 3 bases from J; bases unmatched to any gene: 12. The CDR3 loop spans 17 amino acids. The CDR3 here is CASSAGQGRMRDTEAFF. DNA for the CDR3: TGCGCCAGCAGTGCCGGACAGGGGAGAATGCGTGACACTGAAGCTTTCTTT.

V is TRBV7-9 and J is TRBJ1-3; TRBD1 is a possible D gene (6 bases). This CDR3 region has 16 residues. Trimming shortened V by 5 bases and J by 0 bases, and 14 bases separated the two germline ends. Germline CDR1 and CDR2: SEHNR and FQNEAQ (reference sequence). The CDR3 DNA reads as TGTGCCAGCAGCAACAGGGCCATGCCCTCTGGAAACACCATATATTTT. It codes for CASSNRAMPSGNTIYF.